A selection of T cell receptor beta chains follows, all from one sample in a study of T-cell reconstitution after alpha-beta-depleted transplantation in children. TCRdb called the PCR reads again in MiXCR, with one record for every CDR3 protein. The table has hundreds of thousands of distinct CDR3 sequences, around 12% seen once. Sequencing used PBMCs from the stem cell graft donor, obtained from the stem cell graft. These receptors were taken from a human donor who donated a stem cell graft to a child with combined immunodeficiency. Each CDR3 is given with its conserved first and last residue. Fields, in order: J gene, V gene, clone size, D gene, CDR3 protein, CDR3 DNA. The D gene is left open where the match is weak. Clone size, where shown, is once, few, many, or a class for clones that have expanded.

J: TRBJ2-1
V: TRBV12-3/TRBV12-4
size: -
D: -
CDR3: CASRGLGEQFF
DNA: TGTGCCAGCAGGGGGTTGGGAGAGCAGTTCTTC

J: TRBJ2-1
V: TRBV7-9
size: many
D: TRBD1
CDR3: CASSLGTGPVYNEQFF
DNA: TGTGCCAGCAGCCTAGGGACAGGTCCTGTGTACAATGAGCAGTTCTTC

J: TRBJ2-3
V: TRBV12-3/TRBV12-4
size: many
D: -
CDR3: CASSVRGPRPDTQYF
DNA: TGTGCCAGCAGTGTCAGGGGTCCCAGGCCCGATACGCAGTATTTT

J: TRBJ2-3
V: TRBV12-3/TRBV12-4
size: -
D: TRBD1
CDR3: CASSLGEPGQRTDTQYF
DNA: TGTGCCAGCAGCTTGGGGGAACCGGGACAGCGCACAGATACGCAGTATTTT

J: TRBJ1-1
V: TRBV3-1
size: -
D: -
CDR3: CASRGRGWTEAFF
DNA: TGTGCCAGCAGAGGCAGGGGATGGACTGAAGCTTTCTTT

J: TRBJ2-7
V: TRBV25-1
size: -
D: TRBD1
CDR3: CASSVRTGTGEQYF
DNA: TGTGCCAGCAGTGTAAGGACAGGGACGGGAGAGCAGTACTTC

J: TRBJ1-1
V: TRBV24-1
size: -
D: -
CDR3: CATRDRVRGTEAFF
DNA: TGTGCCACCAGGGACAGAGTGAGGGGCACTGAAGCTTTCTTT

J: TRBJ2-1
V: TRBV12-3/TRBV12-4
size: few
D: -
CDR3: CASRGFEAGDEQFF
DNA: TGTGCCAGCAGAGGGTTTGAGGCGGGCGATGAGCAGTTCTTC

J: TRBJ2-2
V: TRBV30
size: -
D: TRBD1
CDR3: CAWGRTGGTGELFF
DNA: TGTGCCTGGGGCCGGACAGGAGGCACCGGGGAGCTGTTTTTT

J: TRBJ2-7
V: TRBV5-1
size: few
D: TRBD2
CDR3: CASSFTGTSGSYEQYF
DNA: TGCGCCAGCAGCTTTACCGGGACTAGCGGATCCTACGAGCAGTACTTC

J: TRBJ2-1
V: TRBV6-5
size: many
D: TRBD2
CDR3: CASSYVLGGGNEQFF
DNA: TGTGCCAGCAGTTACGTTCTAGGCGGGGGTAATGAGCAGTTCTTC

J: TRBJ1-2
V: TRBV2
size: many
D: -
CDR3: CASSERDSLLPGYTF
DNA: TGTGCCAGCAGTGAACGGGACTCCCTGCTTCCTGGCTACACCTTC

J: TRBJ1-4
V: TRBV6-6
size: many
D: -
CDR3: CASRPQGGGKLFF
DNA: TGTGCCAGCAGACCACAGGGAGGAGGAAAACTGTTTTTT

J: TRBJ2-3
V: TRBV20-1
size: many
D: TRBD2
CDR3: CSASGTSGGLLGTQYF
DNA: TGCAGTGCTAGCGGGACTAGCGGGGGACTGCTGGGTACGCAGTATTTT

J: TRBJ2-7
V: TRBV3-1
size: -
D: TRBD2
CDR3: CASSHRTSEGEQYF
DNA: TGTGCCAGCAGCCACCGGACTAGCGAGGGCGAGCAGTACTTC

J: TRBJ1-2
V: TRBV27
size: -
D: TRBD1
CDR3: CASSFYRGGVSGYTF
DNA: TGTGCCAGCAGTTTCTACAGGGGAGGCGTAAGCGGCTACACCTTC

J: TRBJ2-1
V: TRBV15
size: many
D: TRBD2
CDR3: CATSPLGGDNEQFF
DNA: TGTGCCACCTCCCCGTTGGGGGGGGACAATGAGCAGTTCTTC

J: TRBJ2-7
V: TRBV7-2
size: -
D: TRBD2
CDR3: CASSPRPGTRIYEQYF
DNA: TGTGCCAGCAGCCCGAGACCCGGGACTAGAATCTACGAGCAGTACTTC

J: TRBJ2-3
V: TRBV12-3/TRBV12-4
size: -
D: -
CDR3: CASSTSSIGTDTQYF
DNA: TGTGCCAGCAGTACCTCTAGCATAGGCACAGATACGCAGTATTTT

J: TRBJ2-6
V: TRBV28
size: -
D: -
CDR3: CASSEVGANVLTF
DNA: TGTGCCAGCAGTGAGGTTGGGGCCAACGTCCTGACTTTC

J: TRBJ2-5
V: TRBV6-6
size: -
D: -
CDR3: CASSFDSLETQYF
DNA: TGTGCCAGCAGCTTTGACTCCTTAGAGACCCAGTACTTC

J: TRBJ2-5
V: TRBV25-1
size: many
D: -
CDR3: CASSDLGQETQYF
DNA: TGTGCCAGCAGTGATTTAGGCCAAGAGACCCAGTACTTC

J: TRBJ2-3
V: TRBV6-2/TRBV6-3
size: few
D: TRBD2
CDR3: CASRPPGLAGLTDTQYF
DNA: TGTGCCAGCAGACCACCGGGACTAGCGGGACTCACAGATACGCAGTATTTT

J: TRBJ2-7
V: TRBV24-1
size: many
D: -
CDR3: CATTDRGTWTRDYEQYF
DNA: TGTGCCACCACCGACCGGGGAACGTGGACCAGAGACTACGAGCAGTACTTC

J: TRBJ1-1
V: TRBV7-9
size: few
D: -
CDR3: CASSFMGLNTEAFF
DNA: TGTGCCAGCAGCTTCATGGGGTTGAACACTGAAGCTTTCTTT

J: TRBJ2-2
V: TRBV14
size: few
D: TRBD2
CDR3: CASSRRLAGGFTGELFF
DNA: TGTGCCAGCAGCCGTCGACTAGCGGGAGGATTCACCGGGGAGCTGTTTTTT